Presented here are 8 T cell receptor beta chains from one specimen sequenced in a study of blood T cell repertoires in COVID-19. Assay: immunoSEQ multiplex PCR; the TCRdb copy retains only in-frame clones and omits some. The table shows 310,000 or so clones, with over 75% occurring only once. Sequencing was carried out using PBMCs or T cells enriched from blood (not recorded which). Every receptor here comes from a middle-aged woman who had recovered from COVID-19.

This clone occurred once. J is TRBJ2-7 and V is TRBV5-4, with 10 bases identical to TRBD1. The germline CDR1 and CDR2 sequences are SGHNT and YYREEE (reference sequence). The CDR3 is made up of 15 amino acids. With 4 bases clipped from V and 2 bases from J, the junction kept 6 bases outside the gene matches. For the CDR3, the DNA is TGTGCCAGCAGCCGAGGACAGGGGGTAACCTACGAGCAGTACTTC. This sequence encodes CASSRGQGVTYEQYF. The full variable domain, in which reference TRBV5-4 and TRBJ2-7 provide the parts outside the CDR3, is ETGVTQSPTHLIKTRGQQVTLRCSSQSGHNTVSWYQQALGQGPQFIFQYYREEENGRGNFPPRFSGLQFPNYSSELNVNALELDDSALYLCASSRGQGVTYEQYFGPGTRLTVT.

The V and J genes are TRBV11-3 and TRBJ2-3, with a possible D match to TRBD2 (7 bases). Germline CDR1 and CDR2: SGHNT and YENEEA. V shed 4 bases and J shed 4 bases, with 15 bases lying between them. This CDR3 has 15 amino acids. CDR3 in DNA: TGTGCCAGCAGCTCACTAGGGGGGGACGCAGATACGCAGTATTTT. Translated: CASSSLGGDADTQYF.

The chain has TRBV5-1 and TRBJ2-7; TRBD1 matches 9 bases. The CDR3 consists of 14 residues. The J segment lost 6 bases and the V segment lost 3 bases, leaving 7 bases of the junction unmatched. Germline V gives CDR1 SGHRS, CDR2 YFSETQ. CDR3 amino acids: CASSSLADRGEQYF. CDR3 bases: TGCGCCAGCAGCTCTCTCGCGGACAGGGGCGAGCAGTACTTC.

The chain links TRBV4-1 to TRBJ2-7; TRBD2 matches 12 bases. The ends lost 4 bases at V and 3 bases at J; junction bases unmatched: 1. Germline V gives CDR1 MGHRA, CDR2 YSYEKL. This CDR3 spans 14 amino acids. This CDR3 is CASSRTSGDYEQYF. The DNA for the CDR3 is TGCGCCAGCAGCCGGACTAGCGGGGACTACGAGCAGTACTTC.

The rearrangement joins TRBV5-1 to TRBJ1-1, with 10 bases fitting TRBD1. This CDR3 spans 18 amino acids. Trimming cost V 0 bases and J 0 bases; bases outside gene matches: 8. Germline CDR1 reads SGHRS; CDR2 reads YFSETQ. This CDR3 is CASSLGGGTGALNTEAFF. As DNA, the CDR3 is TGCGCCAGCAGCTTGGGTGGGGGGACAGGGGCATTGAACACTGAAGCTTTCTTT.

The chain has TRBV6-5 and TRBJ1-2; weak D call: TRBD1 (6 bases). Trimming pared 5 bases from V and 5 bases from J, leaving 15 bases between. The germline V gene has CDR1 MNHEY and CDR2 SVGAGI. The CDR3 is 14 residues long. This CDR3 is CASSTSYRGYGYTF. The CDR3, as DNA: TGTGCCAGCAGTACATCCTATAGGGGGTATGGCTACACCTTC.

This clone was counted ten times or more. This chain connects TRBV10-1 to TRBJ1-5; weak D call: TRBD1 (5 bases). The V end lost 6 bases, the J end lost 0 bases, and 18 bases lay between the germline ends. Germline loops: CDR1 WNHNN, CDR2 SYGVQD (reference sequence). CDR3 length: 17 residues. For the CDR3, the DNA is TGCGCCAGCAGAAGGGATAGGGGTCTGTATAGCAATCAGCCCCAGCATTTT. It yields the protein CASRRDRGLYSNQPQHF.

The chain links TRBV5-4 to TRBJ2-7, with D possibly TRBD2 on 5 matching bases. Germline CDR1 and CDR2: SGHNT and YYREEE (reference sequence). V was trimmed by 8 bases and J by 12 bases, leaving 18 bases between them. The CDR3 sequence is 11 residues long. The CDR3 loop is CARVGRRHLYF. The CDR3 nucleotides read TGTGCCAGAGTAGGGAGACGGCACTTGTACTTC.